This entry is about one TCR beta chain. What this receptor recognizes is not known. This record belongs to a study of T cells expressing NK-cell markers (TCRdb year 2020). Background on the whole study: In sorted CD3+CD56+NKG2C+, CD3+CD56+NKG2C- and CD3+CD56-NKG2C+ T-cell subsets from several donors, TCR beta-chain repertoires were profiled. Among the eight sequenced donors, only one was HCMV-seronegative, while the other seven were HCMV-seropositive. The eight sequenced donors were randomly selected healthy volunteers, three men and five women. Sequencing of the libraries produced 2 x 150 bp reads on Illumina HiSeq 2000/2500, MiSeq or NextSeq. What the study reported, not specific to this receptor: Whether the expanded NKG2C-expressing T cell clones were specific for HCMV antigens was left unclear. Those dominant clonotypes were again the most abundant among CD3+CD56-NKG2C+ cells in a few donors, at roughly 28.3-60.1%. For 5 or 6 donors, the dominant CD3+CD56+NKG2C+ clonotypes were among the top 10 CD8+ clonotypes and accounted for roughly 1.0-7.5% of CD8+ T cells.

From the cysteine through the phenylalanine, the CDR3 covers 13 amino acids. No DNA has been recorded. The germline V gene (reference sequence) yields SEHNR for CDR1 and FQNEAQ for CDR2. TCRdb names Illumina HiSeq 2000 as the instrument used. 5'RACE template switching, by which a universal primer site and unique molecular identifiers were added, was used to make TCR beta cDNA libraries. cDNA synthesis was primed from the TCR beta constant segment and was followed by two successive PCR amplification steps. Per the original workflow: MIGEC was used to demultiplex reads and group reads by UMI, and MiTCR was used to assemble and quantify clonotypes. To exclude erroneous sequences, only TCR cDNA sequences supported by at least two reads were retained. The tcR package was used for downstream repertoire analysis, and clonotypes were matched between fractions using CDR3 nucleotide sequence together with V segment. VDJmatch was used to annotate antigen specificity against VDJdb, with one amino acid substitution in CDR3 permitted. TCRdb reprocessed the reads and lists each CDR3 protein sequence as a single entry, with no DNA. The authors' filters were not applied to this entry. The sample table on file contains 450,000 to 600,000 distinct CDR3 sequences. The ten largest clonotypes hold 3% to 4.5% of the sample.

HCMV serostatus was determined by detecting HCMV-specific IgG in serum with a commercial ELISA kit. Ficoll density gradient centrifugation was used to isolate peripheral blood mononuclear cells from blood. The sample taken for sequencing was blood T cells: a sorted CD56 or NKG2C T cell subset, CD4+ or CD8+ T cells, or bulk PBMC T cells (not recorded which). The sequence was obtained from a man between 18 and 35 years old in good health. Donor details come from another sample of the same person, matched by shared clones. The sequence links TRBV7-9 to TRBJ2-2. The CDR3 protein sequence reads: CASSGSDTGELFF.